This T cell receptor beta chain was captured by sequencing in a study of blood T cells in healthy people across ages. Germline loops: CDR1 SGHTA, CDR2 FQGNSA. The V and J ends lost 5 bases and 4 bases, in that order; junction bases with no gene match: 7. The CDR3 loop spans 14 amino acids. Sample-barcoded 5' priming and a J-beta primer mix drove a second PCR of about 6 to 12 cycles. In TCRdb, the 5' RACE reads were re-called with MiXCR into one record per CDR3 protein. The table shows about 640,000 distinct CDR3 sequences, with around 31% occurring only once. This clonotype came up a few times. V and J are TRBV7-2 and TRBJ1-1, with TRBD1 matching 7 bases. The sample taken for sequencing was blood. This clonotype was sampled from a woman older than 75 in good health. This chain's CDR3 is CASSQMTGITEAFF. CDR3 sequence (DNA): TGTGCCAGCAGCCAGATGACAGGGATCACTGAAGCTTTCTTT. Full variable domain (remainder filled in from reference TRBV7-2 and TRBJ1-1): GAGVSQSPSNKVTEKGKDVELRCDPISGHTALYWYRQSLGQGLEFLIYFQGNSAPDKSGLPSDRFSAERTGGSVSTLTIQRTQQEDSAVYLCASSQMTGITEAFFGQGTRLTVV.